These T cell receptor beta chains were read from a single sample in a study of human T cells and chemical hapten exposure. TCRdb reprocessed the RACE reads via MiXCR and lists one record per CDR3 protein. This table holds more than 85,000 distinct CDR3 sequences, approximately 10% found once. The input for sequencing was whole blood, taken in connection with sensitization to the hapten diphenylcyclopropenone (DPC). The receptors were gathered from a man aged 40-55 years with alopecia areata. Some clones in this sample may be carry-over from other donors' samples. Each CDR3 is given with its conserved first and last residue. Fields, in order: CDR3 protein, CDR3 DNA, J gene, D gene, V gene, clone size, CDR3 length. The D gene is left open where the match is weak. Rows may omit the clone size; those that give it use once, few, many or a size class.

CASSLTRYEQYF	TGTGCCAGCAGCTTAACGAGGTACGAGCAGTACTTC	TRBJ2-7	-	TRBV7-2	many	12
CASSQDRQNIQYF	TGTGCCAGCAGCCAAGATCGCCAAAACATTCAGTACTTC	TRBJ2-4	-	TRBV4-2	few	13
CASSLKAEGYYGYTF	TGTGCCAGCAGCTTAAAAGCCGAGGGATACTATGGCTACACCTTC	TRBJ1-2	-	TRBV7-2	few	15
CASSSLTPLGNQPQHF	TGTGCCAGCAGCTCCTTGACACCGCTGGGCAATCAGCCCCAGCATTTT	TRBJ1-5	-	TRBV6-2/TRBV6-3	-	16
CASSLGPTGGAETQYF	TGTGCCAGCAGTTTAGGCCCCACAGGGGGCGCAGAGACCCAGTACTTC	TRBJ2-5	TRBD1	TRBV12-3/TRBV12-4	-	16
CATSGSRSYNEQFF	TGTGCCACCTCCGGGTCGCGCTCCTACAATGAGCAGTTCTTC	TRBJ2-1	-	TRBV28	-	14
CASSDVDPRRRSGNTIYF	TGTGCCAGCAGTGATGTGGATCCTCGGAGGAGGTCAGGAAACACCATATATTTT	TRBJ1-3	-	TRBV6-1	few	18
CASSATGDYEQYF	TGTGCCAGCAGTGCCACAGGGGATTACGAGCAGTACTTC	TRBJ2-7	TRBD1	TRBV6-1	many	13
CASSPYGTASTDTQYF	TGTGCCAGCAGCCCGTACGGGACAGCTAGCACAGATACGCAGTATTTT	TRBJ2-3	TRBD1	TRBV5-4	few	16
CASSKGDRDSTDTQYF	TGCGCCAGCAGCAAAGGGGACCGGGACAGCACAGATACGCAGTATTTT	TRBJ2-3	-	TRBV5-1	few	16
CASSLASGTDTQYF	TGTGCCAGCAGTTTAGCTAGCGGAACAGATACGCAGTATTTT	TRBJ2-3	TRBD2	TRBV27	many	14
CASSSKTSPNTDTQYF	TGTGCCAGCAGCTCTAAGACTTCGCCCAACACAGATACGCAGTATTTT	TRBJ2-3	-	TRBV7-9	-	16
CASSYQGETYEQYF	TGTGCCAGCAGTTACCAGGGGGAAACCTACGAGCAGTACTTC	TRBJ2-7	TRBD1	TRBV6-5	-	14
CASSVHGQGTEAFF	TGCGCCAGCAGCGTACATGGGCAGGGGACTGAAGCTTTCTTT	TRBJ1-1	-	TRBV5-1	-	14
CASSPLRDSTYEQYF	TGTGCCAGCTCACCACTCCGGGACAGCACCTACGAGCAGTACTTC	TRBJ2-7	TRBD1	TRBV18	-	15
CSAEGRDSNPTGELFF	TGCAGCGCAGAAGGCCGGGACTCAAACCCCACCGGGGAGCTGTTTTTT	TRBJ2-2	-	TRBV29-1	few	16
CASSLRQGGYGYTF	TGTGCCAGCAGTTTACGACAGGGGGGCTATGGCTACACCTTC	TRBJ1-2	TRBD1	TRBV6-5	few	14
CASSEMVDVKAFF	TGTGCCAGCAGTGAAATGGTCGATGTGAAAGCTTTCTTT	TRBJ1-1	-	TRBV2	many	13
CAISPLGLAGGPPGSNEQFF	TGTGCCATCAGTCCGTTGGGACTAGCGGGAGGGCCTCCAGGGTCCAATGAGCAGTTCTTC	TRBJ2-1	TRBD2	TRBV10-3	few	20
CASSPRWRPLASGYTDTQYF	TGTGCCAGCAGCCCCCGGTGGCGGCCGCTGGCTAGCGGATACACAGATACGCAGTATTTT	TRBJ2-3	TRBD2	TRBV7-9	few	20
CASSEYGYTF	TGTGCCAGCAGTGAATATGGCTACACCTTC	TRBJ1-2	-	TRBV6-1	many	10
CSARGQANYGYTF	TGCAGTGCTAGGGGACAGGCTAACTATGGCTACACCTTC	TRBJ1-2	TRBD1	TRBV20-1	few	13
CASSASGSSYQETQYF	TGCGCCAGCAGCGCAAGCGGGAGTTCGTACCAAGAGACCCAGTACTTC	TRBJ2-5	TRBD2	TRBV5-1	many	16
CASSSRQGQSSYNEQFF	TGTGCCAGCAGCTCAAGACAGGGCCAGAGCTCCTACAATGAGCAGTTCTTC	TRBJ2-1	TRBD1	TRBV7-6	-	17
CASTGGPVDTQYF	TGTGCCAGCACGGGAGGGCCGGTAGATACGCAGTATTTT	TRBJ2-3	TRBD2	TRBV10-3	many	13
CASSYQEDYEQYF	TGTGCCAGCAGTTACCAGGAAGACTACGAGCAGTACTTC	TRBJ2-7	-	TRBV6-2/TRBV6-3	many	13
CASRGGTPNTGELFF	TGTGCCAGCAGAGGGGGGACGCCGAACACCGGGGAGCTGTTTTTT	TRBJ2-2	-	TRBV7-2	few	15
CASSRRGTSGMKYNEQFF	TGTGCCAGTAGTAGACGCGGCACTAGCGGGATGAAATACAATGAGCAGTTCTTC	TRBJ2-1	TRBD2	TRBV19	few	18
CASSTWTGESNTEAFF	TGTGCCAGCAGCACGTGGACAGGTGAATCGAACACTGAAGCTTTCTTT	TRBJ1-1	TRBD1	TRBV11-2	few	16
CASIGGAGTDTQYF	TGTGCCAGCATCGGGGGGGCCGGCACAGATACGCAGTATTTT	TRBJ2-3	TRBD2	TRBV2	many	14
CASSGGYQETQYF	TGTGCCAGCAGCGGGGGGTACCAAGAGACCCAGTACTTC	TRBJ2-5	-	TRBV5-6	-	13
CASSLSSGSKTDTQYF	TGTGCCAGCAGCCTTAGTAGCGGGAGTAAGACAGATACGCAGTATTTT	TRBJ2-3	TRBD2	TRBV7-2	-	16
CASSFWGNTIYF	TGTGCCAGCAGCTTCTGGGGAAACACCATATATTTT	TRBJ1-3	-	TRBV7-9	-	12
CASSQLVVAGPPDTQYF	TGTGCCAGCAGTCAACTGGTGGTAGCGGGACCCCCAGATACGCAGTATTTT	TRBJ2-3	TRBD2	TRBV6-6	-	17
CASSSGSAGRSQETQYF	TGTGCCAGCAGTTCCGGTTCGGCGGGAAGGTCCCAAGAGACCCAGTACTTC	TRBJ2-5	-	TRBV28	-	17
CATSAPTGGNQPQHF	TGTGCCACCAGTGCTCCGACCGGTGGGAATCAGCCCCAGCATTTT	TRBJ1-5	-	TRBV24-1	few	15
CASSVSTGSSYNEQFF	TGTGCCAGCAGCGTCTCTACGGGCAGCTCCTACAATGAGCAGTTCTTC	TRBJ2-1	-	TRBV9	-	16
CASSGGQGRNYEQYF	TGTGCCAGTAGTGGTGGACAGGGGAGGAACTACGAGCAGTACTTC	TRBJ2-7	TRBD1	TRBV19	few	15
CSVGSRFTDTQYF	TGCAGCGTTGGTTCCAGATTCACAGATACGCAGTATTTT	TRBJ2-3	-	TRBV29-1	-	13
CASSGRKTPYNEQFF	TGTGCCAGCAGTGGTAGGAAAACTCCCTACAATGAGCAGTTCTTC	TRBJ2-1	-	TRBV6-2/TRBV6-3	-	15
CASSLLADEQYF	TGTGCCAGCAGCCTACTAGCCGACGAGCAGTACTTC	TRBJ2-7	-	TRBV6-6	few	12
CSVVWEGSYNEQFF	TGCAGCGTTGTGTGGGAGGGGTCCTACAATGAGCAGTTCTTC	TRBJ2-1	TRBD2	TRBV29-1	-	14
CASSPGTSGSSRSYEQYF	TGTGCCAGCAGCCCCGGGACTAGCGGGAGTTCTCGCTCCTACGAGCAGTACTTC	TRBJ2-7	TRBD2	TRBV7-2	many	18
CASSLASEPYEQYF	TGCGCCAGCAGCTTAGCCAGCGAACCCTACGAGCAGTACTTC	TRBJ2-7	-	TRBV5-1	few	14
CATSGWTGGTSGRSTDTQYF	TGTGCCACCAGTGGGTGGACAGGGGGCACTAGCGGGAGGTCAACAGATACGCAGTATTTT	TRBJ2-3	-	TRBV24-1	few	20
CSARDHLFDTEAFF	TGCAGTGCTAGAGACCACCTCTTCGACACTGAAGCTTTCTTT	TRBJ1-1	-	TRBV20-1	many	14
CAWSDGGSSSGELFF	TGTGCCTGGAGTGATGGCGGGAGTAGTTCCGGGGAGCTGTTTTTT	TRBJ2-2	TRBD2	TRBV30	few	15